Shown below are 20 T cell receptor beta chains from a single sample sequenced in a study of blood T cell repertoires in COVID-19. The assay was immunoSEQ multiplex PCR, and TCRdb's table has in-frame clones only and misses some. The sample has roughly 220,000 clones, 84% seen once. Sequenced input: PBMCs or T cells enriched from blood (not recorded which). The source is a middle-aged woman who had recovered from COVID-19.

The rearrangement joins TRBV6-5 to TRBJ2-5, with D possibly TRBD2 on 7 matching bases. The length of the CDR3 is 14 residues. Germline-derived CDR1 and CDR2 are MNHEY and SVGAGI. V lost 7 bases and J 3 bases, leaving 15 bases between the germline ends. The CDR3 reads CASIWGGSKETQYF. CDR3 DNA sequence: TGTGCCAGCATCTGGGGGGGCAGTAAAGAGACCCAGTACTTC.

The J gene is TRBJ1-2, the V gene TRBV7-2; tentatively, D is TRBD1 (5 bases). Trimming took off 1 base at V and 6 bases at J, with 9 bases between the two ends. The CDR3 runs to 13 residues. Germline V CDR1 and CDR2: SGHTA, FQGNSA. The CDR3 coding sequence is TGTGCCAGCAGCTTAGGGGAGGGGCATGGCTACACCTTC. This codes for CASSLGEGHGYTF.

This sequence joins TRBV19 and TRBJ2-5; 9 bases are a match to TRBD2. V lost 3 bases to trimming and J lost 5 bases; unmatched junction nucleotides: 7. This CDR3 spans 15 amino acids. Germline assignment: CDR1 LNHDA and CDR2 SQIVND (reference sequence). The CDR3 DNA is TGTGCCAGTAGTATTCTGGGCGGGAGGGGGGAGACCCAGTACTTC. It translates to CASSILGGRGETQYF.

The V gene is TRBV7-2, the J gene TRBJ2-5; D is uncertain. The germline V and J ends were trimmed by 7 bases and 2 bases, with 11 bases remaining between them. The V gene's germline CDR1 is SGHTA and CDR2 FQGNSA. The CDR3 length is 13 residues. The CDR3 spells CASTHRTQETQYF. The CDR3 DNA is TGTGCCAGCACGCATAGAACTCAAGAGACCCAGTACTTC.

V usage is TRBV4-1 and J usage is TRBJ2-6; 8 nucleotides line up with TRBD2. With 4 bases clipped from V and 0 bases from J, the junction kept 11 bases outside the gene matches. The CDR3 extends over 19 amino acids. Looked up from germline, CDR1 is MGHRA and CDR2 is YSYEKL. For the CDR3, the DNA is TGCGCCAGCAGCCCCTTCGCAGCGGGAGTTGGCTCTGGGGCCAACGTCCTGACTTTC. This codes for CASSPFAAGVGSGANVLTF.

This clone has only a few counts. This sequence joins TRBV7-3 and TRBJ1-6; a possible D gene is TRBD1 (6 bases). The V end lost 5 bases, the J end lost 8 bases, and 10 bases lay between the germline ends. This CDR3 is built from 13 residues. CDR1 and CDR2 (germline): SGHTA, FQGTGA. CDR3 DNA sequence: TGTGCCAGCAGCCCAGGGGTGGATTCACCCCTCCACTTT. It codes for CASSPGVDSPLHF.

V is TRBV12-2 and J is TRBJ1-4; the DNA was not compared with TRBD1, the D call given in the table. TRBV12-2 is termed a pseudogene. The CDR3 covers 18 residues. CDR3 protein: CASRLEGSTGGKIEKLFF. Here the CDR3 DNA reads TGTGCAAGTCGCTTAGAGGGATCTACAGGGGGCAAAATTGAAAAACTGTTTTTT.

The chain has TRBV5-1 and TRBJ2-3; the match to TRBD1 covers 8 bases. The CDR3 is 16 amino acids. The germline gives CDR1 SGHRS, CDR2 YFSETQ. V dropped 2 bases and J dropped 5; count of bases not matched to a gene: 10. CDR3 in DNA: TGCGCCAGCAGCTTCGGACAGGGCGCGCGACAAGATACGCAGTATTTT. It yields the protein CASSFGQGARQDTQYF.

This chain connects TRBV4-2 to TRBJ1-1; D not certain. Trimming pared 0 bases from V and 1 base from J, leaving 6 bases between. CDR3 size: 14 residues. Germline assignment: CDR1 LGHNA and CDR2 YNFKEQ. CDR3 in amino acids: CASSQDSGNTEAFF. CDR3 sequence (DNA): TGTGCCAGCAGCCAAGATAGCGGGAACACTGAAGCTTTCTTT.

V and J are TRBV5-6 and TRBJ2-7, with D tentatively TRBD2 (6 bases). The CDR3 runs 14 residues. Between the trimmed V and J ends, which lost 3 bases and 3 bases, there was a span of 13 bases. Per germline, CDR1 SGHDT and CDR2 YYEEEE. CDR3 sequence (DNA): TGTGCCAGCAGCTCAATAACCGGGAGCTACGAGCAGTACTTC. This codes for CASSSITGSYEQYF.

The CDR3 bases are TGTGCCAGCAGCTCGACGACAGTGAGCACAGATACGCAGTATTTT. This sequence encodes CASSSTTVSTDTQYF. The chain employs TRBV11-2 and TRBJ2-3, with a tentative D call TRBD1 (5 bases). Germline V gives CDR1 SGHAT, CDR2 FQNNGV. The CDR3 totals 15 residues. V lost 4 bases, J lost 0 bases, and 11 bases lay in between.

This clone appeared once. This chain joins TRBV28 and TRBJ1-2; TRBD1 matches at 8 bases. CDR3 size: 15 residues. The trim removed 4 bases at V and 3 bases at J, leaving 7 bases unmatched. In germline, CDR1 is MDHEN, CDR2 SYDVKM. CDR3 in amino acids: CASSSNGQGYYGYTF. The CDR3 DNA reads TGTGCCAGCAGTTCAAACGGACAGGGCTACTATGGCTACACCTTC.

The CDR3 DNA reads as TGTGCCAGCAGCTTGGAAGCGGGAAGGGGGGATACGCAGTATTTT. It is translated as CASSLEAGRGDTQYF. V and J are TRBV7-2 and TRBJ2-3; tentatively, D is TRBD2 (7 bases). There are 15 residues in the CDR3. From germline, CDR1 is SGHTA and CDR2 FQGNSA. V dropped 3 bases and J dropped 6 bases, with 16 bases sitting between them. The entire variable domain, with the rest obtained from reference TRBV7-2 and TRBJ2-3, is as follows: GAGVSQSPSNKVTEKGKDVELRCDPISGHTALYWYRQSLGQGLEFLIYFQGNSAPDKSGLPSDRFSAERTGGSVSTLTIQRTQQEDSAVYLCASSLEAGRGDTQYFGPGTRLTVL.

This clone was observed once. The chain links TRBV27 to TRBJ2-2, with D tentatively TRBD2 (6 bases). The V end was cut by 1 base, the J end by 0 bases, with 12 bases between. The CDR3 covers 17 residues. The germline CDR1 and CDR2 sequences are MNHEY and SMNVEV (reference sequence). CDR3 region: CASSLFFGGANTGELFF. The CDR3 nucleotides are TGTGCCAGCAGTTTATTTTTCGGCGGGGCGAACACCGGGGAGCTGTTTTTT.

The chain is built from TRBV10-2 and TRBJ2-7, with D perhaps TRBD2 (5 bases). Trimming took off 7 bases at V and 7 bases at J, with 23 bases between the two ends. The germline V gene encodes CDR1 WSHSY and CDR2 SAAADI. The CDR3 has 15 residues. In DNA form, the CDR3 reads TGCGCCAGCACTGCGGTCGCGGATCACCCGGGGGAGCAGTACGTC. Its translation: CASTAVADHPGEQYV.

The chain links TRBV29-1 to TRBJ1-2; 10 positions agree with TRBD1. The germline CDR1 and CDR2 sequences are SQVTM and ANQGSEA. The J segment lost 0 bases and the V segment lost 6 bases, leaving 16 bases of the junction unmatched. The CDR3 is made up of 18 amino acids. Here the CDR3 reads CSVDYPPGQGTPNYGYTF. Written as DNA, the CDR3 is TGCAGCGTCGATTATCCGCCGGGACAGGGGACTCCTAACTATGGCTACACCTTC.

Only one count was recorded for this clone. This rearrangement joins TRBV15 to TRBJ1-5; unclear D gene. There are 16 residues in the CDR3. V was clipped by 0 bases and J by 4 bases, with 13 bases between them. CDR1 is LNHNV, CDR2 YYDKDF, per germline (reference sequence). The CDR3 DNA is TGTGCCACCAGCAGAGATTCACCCGGCGGGAATCAGCCCCAGCATTTT. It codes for CATSRDSPGGNQPQHF.

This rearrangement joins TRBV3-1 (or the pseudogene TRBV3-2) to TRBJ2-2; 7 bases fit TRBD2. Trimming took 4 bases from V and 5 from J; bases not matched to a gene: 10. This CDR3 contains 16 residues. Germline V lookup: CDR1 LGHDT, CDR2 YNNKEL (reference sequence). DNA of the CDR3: TGTGCCAGCAGCCCCGACCTGAGGGGAGGGACCGGGGAGCTGTTTTTT. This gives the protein CASSPDLRGGTGELFF.

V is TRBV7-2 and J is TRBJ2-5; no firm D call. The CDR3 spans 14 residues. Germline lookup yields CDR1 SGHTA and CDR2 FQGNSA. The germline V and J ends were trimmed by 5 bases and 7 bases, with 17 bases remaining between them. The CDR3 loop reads CASSITQSRGTQYF. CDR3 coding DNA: TGTGCCAGCAGCATCACCCAGTCGCGCGGGACCCAGTACTTC. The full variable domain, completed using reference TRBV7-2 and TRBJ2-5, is GAGVSQSPSNKVTEKGKDVELRCDPISGHTALYWYRQSLGQGLEFLIYFQGNSAPDKSGLPSDRFSAERTGGSVSTLTIQRTQQEDSAVYLCASSITQSRGTQYFGPGTRLLVL.

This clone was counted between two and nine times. Here the CDR3 reads CASSPTTGLPKYF. CDR3 sequence (DNA): TGCGCCAGCAGCCCAACCACGGGACTCCCGAAGTATTTT. The V call is TRBV5-1, the J call TRBJ2-3; TRBD2 is a possible D gene (6 bases). The CDR3 covers 13 residues. V was cut by 4 bases and J by 13 bases, with 19 bases left in between. CDR1 is SGHRS, CDR2 YFSETQ, per germline.